This TCR beta chain appears in the sequencing data of a study of blood T cell repertoires in COVID-19. Background on the study: Sources were T cells, B-cell-depleted T cells, or PBMCs; the material itself was cDNA or gDNA.

This CDR3 has 14 amino acids. Germline-derived CDR1 and CDR2 are LNHNV and YYDKDF (reference sequence). V dropped 0 bases and J dropped 7 bases, with 12 bases sitting between them. Methods used by the authors: By means of reference gene primer amplification, nucleated cell counts were estimated. Only in-frame clones appear in the TCRdb table, and some are missing; sequencing was by immunoSEQ multiplex PCR. The V and J calls and clone size were taken over from that table, and D and trimming were inferred from the DNA. The sample contains about 190,000 clones, roughly 86% of which appear only once. The sample was peripheral blood. The TCR sequence derives from an older woman with active or convalescent COVID-19. The genes are TRBV15 and TRBJ1-2, with TRBD1 as a possible D gene (5 bases). The DNA for the CDR3 is TGTGCCACCAGCAGAGATATTCAGGGAGGTGGCTACACCTTC. This encodes CATSRDIQGGGYTF.